This entry concerns a single T cell receptor beta chain. Its specificity is not known. This sample is part of a study of response to subunit inactivated influenza vaccine. Study-wide findings and caveats: The authors suggested that few new T cells are recruited per seasonal influenza vaccination.

This CDR3 contains 11 residues. The ends were cut back, 7 bases at V and 7 bases at J, with 10 bases in the middle. CDR1 and CDR2 from the germline V gene are WSHSY and SAAADI. TCRdb independently ran MiXCR on the RT-PCR reads; one entry per CDR3 protein. The table shows 710,000 or so distinct CDR3 sequences, with approximately 15% occurring only once. Sequencing used PBMCs from blood, obtained roughly 12 days after vaccination. This clonotype was sampled from a man aged 45-60 years who received an inactivated influenza vaccine. The chain couples TRBV10-2 to TRBJ1-1; D might be TRBD1 (5 bases). The CDR3 nucleotides are TGCGCCAGCACCCATACAGGTGAAGCTTTCTTT. As protein: CASTHTGEAFF.